This T cell receptor beta chain is from a study of PD-1 blockade in classical Hodgkin lymphoma. Overall study results and limits: It was among complete responders that baseline diversity resembled that of newly diagnosed patients. Some patients began nivolumab under 1 year after ASCT. These patients were excluded from later analyses. CD4+ TCR diversity rose significantly by C4D1, and CD8+ TCR diversity did not. Newly diagnosed patients reportedly trailed healthy donors in baseline TCR diversity.

Generated by immunoSEQ multiplex PCR, the TCRdb table keeps only in-frame clones and is missing some. The data hold approximately 18,000 clones, with 65% to 85% observed a single time. The CDR3 covers 16 residues. Germline CDR1 SGHRS, CDR2 YFSETQ. V dropped 4 bases and J dropped 5; count of bases not matched to a gene: 12. Time point meaning: cycle 4 day 1 (C4D1), after 5 to 7 weeks of nivolumab. Patients all relapsed after autologous stem cell transplantation, and there was variation in brentuximab vedotin exposure. Thawed PBMCs underwent magnetic negative selection to yield purified CD4+ T cells. Notes on this clone: Its specificity is unknown.

This sequence originates from a human donor with classical Hodgkin lymphoma. The chain has TRBV5-1 and TRBJ2-5; 9 bases are a match to TRBD2. The sequencing here drew on CD4+ T cells from blood, taken before the fourth cycle of nivolumab. In nucleotides, the CDR3 is TGCGCCAGCAGCGGAGGGGATAGCGGGAGTTGGGAGACCCAGTACTTC. It yields the protein CASSGGDSGSWETQYF.